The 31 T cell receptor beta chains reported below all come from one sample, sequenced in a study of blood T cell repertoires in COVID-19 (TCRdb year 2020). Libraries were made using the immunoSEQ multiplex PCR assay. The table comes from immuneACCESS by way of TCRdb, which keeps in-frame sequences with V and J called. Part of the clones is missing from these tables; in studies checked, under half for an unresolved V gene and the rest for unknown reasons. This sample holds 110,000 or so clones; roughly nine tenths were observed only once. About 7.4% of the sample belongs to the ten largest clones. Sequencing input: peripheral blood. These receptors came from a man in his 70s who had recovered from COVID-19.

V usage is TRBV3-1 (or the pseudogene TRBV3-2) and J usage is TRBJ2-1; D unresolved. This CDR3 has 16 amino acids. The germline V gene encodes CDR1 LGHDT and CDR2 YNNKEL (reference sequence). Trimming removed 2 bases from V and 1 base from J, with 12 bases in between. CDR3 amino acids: CASSQMRLSSYNEQFF. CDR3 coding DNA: TGTGCCAGCAGCCAAATGCGGCTTTCTTCCTACAATGAGCAGTTCTTC.

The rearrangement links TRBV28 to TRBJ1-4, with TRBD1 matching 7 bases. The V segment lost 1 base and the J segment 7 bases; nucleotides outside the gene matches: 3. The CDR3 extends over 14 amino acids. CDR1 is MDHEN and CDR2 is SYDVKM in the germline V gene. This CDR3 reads CASSLLQGVEKLFF. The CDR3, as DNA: TGTGCCAGCAGTTTATTGCAGGGGGTTGAAAAACTGTTTTTT.

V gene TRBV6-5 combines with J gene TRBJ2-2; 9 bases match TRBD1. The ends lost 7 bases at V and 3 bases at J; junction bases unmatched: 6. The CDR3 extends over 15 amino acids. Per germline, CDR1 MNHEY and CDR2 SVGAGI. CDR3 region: CASTRTGVHTGELFF. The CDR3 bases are TGTGCCAGCACCCGGACAGGGGTTCACACCGGGGAGCTGTTTTTT.

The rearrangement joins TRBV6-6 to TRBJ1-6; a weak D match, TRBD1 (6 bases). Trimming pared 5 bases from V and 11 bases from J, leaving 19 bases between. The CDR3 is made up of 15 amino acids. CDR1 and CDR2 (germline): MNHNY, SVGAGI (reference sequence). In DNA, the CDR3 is TGTGCCAGCAGTCAACCTGACAGGCCCCATGCACCCCTCCACTTT. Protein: CASSQPDRPHAPLHF.

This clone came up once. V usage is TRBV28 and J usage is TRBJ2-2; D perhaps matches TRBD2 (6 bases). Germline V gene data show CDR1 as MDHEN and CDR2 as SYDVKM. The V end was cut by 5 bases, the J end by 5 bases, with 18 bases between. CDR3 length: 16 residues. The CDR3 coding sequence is TGTGCCAGCAGTCCTGAGGCTAGCGTTGGGACCGGGGAGCTGTTTTTT. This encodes CASSPEASVGTGELFF. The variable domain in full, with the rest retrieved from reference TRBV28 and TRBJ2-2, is DVKVTQSSRYLVKRTGEKVFLECVQDMDHENMFWYRQDPGLGLRLIYFSYDVKMKEKGDIPEGYSVSREKKERFSLILESASTNQTSMYLCASSPEASVGTGELFFGEGSRLTVL.

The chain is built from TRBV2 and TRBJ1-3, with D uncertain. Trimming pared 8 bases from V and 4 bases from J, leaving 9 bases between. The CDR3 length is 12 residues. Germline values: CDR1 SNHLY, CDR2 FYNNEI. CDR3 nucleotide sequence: TGTGCCAGCGCGGCGGAGGGAAACACCATATATTTT. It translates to CASAAEGNTIYF.

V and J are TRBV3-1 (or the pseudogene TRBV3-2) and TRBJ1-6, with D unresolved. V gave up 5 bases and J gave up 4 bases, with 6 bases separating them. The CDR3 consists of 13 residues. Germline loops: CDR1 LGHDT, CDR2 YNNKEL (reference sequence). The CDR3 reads CASSVEYNSPLHF. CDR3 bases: TGTGCCAGCAGCGTAGAGTATAATTCACCCCTCCACTTT.

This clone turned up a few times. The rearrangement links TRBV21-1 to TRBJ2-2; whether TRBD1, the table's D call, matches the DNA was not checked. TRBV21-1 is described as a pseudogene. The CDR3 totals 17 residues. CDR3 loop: CASSNLATGINTGELFF. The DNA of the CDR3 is TGTGCCAGCAGCAATTTAGCGACAGGGATCAACACCGGGGAGCTGTTTTTT.

This CDR3 is CASSLDPVEDNEQFF. CDR3 in DNA: TGTGCCAGCAGCTTAGACCCCGTGGAGGACAATGAGCAGTTCTTC. The chain couples TRBV7-6 to TRBJ2-1; a weak D match, TRBD2 (5 bases). Germline lookup yields CDR1 SGHVS and CDR2 FNYEAQ. CDR3 length equals 15 residues. Trimming shortened V by 1 base and J by 5 bases, and 12 bases separated the two germline ends.

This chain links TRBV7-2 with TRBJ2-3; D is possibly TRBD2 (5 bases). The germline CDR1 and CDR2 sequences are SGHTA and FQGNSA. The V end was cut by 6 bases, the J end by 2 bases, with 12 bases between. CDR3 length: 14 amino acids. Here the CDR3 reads CASSPDYSTDTQYF. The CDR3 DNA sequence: TGTGCCAGCAGTCCCGACTACTCCACAGATACGCAGTATTTT.

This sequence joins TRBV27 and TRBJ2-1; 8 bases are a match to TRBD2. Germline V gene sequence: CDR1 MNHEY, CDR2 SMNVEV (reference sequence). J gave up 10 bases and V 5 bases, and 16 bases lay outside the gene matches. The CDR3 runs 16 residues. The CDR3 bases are TGTGCCAGCAGTAGGTTCCGGGCTAGCGGGCTCACGGAGCAGTTCTTC. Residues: CASSRFRASGLTEQFF.

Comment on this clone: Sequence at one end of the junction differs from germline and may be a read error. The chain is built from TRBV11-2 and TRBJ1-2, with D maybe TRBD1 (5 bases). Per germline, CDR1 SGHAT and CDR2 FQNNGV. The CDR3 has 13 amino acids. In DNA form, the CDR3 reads TGTGCCAGCAGCTTAGAAGCAGGGTATAGCTTCGACTTC. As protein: CASSLEAGYSFDF.

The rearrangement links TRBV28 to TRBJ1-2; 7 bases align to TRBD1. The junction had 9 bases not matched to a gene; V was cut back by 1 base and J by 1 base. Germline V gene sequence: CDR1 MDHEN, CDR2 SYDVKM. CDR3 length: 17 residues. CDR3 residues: CASSLFGGGGGNYGYTF. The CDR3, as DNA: TGTGCCAGCAGTTTATTCGGAGGGGGCGGAGGTAACTATGGCTACACCTTC.

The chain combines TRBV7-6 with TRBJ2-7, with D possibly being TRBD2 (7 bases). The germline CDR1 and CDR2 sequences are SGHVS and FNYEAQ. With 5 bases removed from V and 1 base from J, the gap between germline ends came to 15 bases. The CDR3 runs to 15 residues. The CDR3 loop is CASSLEGGVSYEQYF. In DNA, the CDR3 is TGTGCCAGCAGCCTCGAAGGGGGGGTATCCTACGAGCAGTACTTC.

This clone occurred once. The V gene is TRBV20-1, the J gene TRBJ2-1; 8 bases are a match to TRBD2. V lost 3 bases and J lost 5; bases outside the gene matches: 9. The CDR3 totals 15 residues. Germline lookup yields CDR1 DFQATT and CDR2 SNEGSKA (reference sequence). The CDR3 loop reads CSASFLGLDNNEQFF. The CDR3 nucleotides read TGCAGTGCTAGTTTTTTGGGACTAGACAACAATGAGCAGTTCTTC.

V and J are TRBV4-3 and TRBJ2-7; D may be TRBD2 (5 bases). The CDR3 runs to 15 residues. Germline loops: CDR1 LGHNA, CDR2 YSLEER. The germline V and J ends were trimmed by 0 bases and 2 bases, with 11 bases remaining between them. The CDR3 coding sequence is TGCGCCAGCAGCCAAGATTCCTCCGGGGCCTACGAGCAGTACTTC. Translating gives CASSQDSSGAYEQYF.

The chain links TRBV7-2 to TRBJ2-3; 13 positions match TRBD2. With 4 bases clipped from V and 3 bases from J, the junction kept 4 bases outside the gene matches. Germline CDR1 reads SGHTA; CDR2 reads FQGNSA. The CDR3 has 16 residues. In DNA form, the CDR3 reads TGTGCCAGCAGCTCCAGACTAGCGGGGGGTACAGATACGCAGTATTTT. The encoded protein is CASSSRLAGGTDTQYF.

The CDR3 loop is CATSRGLANDGEQFF. In nucleotides, the CDR3 is TGTGCCACCAGCAGGGGACTAGCGAATGACGGTGAGCAGTTCTTC. The chain couples TRBV15 to TRBJ2-1; TRBD2 matches 10 bases. CDR1 and CDR2 from the germline V gene are LNHNV and YYDKDF (reference sequence). This CDR3 region has 15 residues. The V gene end was trimmed by 3 bases and the J gene end by 9 bases; junction bases not matched to a gene: 8.

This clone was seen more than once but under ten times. CDR3: CASSRGGTGGNYGYTF. CDR3 nucleotide sequence: TGTGCCAGCAGCCGGGGTGGGACAGGGGGCAACTATGGCTACACCTTC. The V and J genes are TRBV13 and TRBJ1-2; 12 nucleotides align to TRBD1. Germline CDR1 PRHDT, CDR2 FYEKMQ (reference sequence). V shed 5 bases, J shed 2 bases, and the junction held 6 bases outside the gene matches. The CDR3 totals 16 residues.

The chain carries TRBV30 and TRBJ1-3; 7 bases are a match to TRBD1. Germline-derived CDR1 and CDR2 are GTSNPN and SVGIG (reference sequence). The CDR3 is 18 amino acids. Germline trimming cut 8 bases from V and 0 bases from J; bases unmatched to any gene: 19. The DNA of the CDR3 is TGTGCCGTCCGAGGGACTCCCGGGACAGCGGTCTCTGGAAACACCATATATTTT. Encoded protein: CAVRGTPGTAVSGNTIYF.

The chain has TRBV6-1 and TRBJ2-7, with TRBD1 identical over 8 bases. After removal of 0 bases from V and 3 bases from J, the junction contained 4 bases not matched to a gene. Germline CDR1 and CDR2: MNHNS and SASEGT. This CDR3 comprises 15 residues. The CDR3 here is CASSEAGTGLYEQYF. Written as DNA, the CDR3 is TGTGCCAGCAGTGAAGCGGGGACAGGTCTCTACGAGCAGTACTTC.

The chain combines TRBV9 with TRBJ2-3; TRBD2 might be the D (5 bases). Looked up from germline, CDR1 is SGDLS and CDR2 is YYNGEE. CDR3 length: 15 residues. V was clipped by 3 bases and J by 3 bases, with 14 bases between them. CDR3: CASSEGGRRTDTQYF. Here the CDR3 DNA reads TGTGCCAGCAGCGAGGGCGGACGGAGGACAGATACGCAGTATTTT.

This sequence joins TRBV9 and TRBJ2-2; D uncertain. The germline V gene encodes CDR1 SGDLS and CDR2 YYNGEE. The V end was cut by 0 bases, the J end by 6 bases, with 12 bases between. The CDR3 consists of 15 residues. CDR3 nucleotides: TGTGCCAGCAGCGTAGGGCTCCGGGTGGCCGGGGAGCTGTTTTTT. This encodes CASSVGLRVAGELFF.

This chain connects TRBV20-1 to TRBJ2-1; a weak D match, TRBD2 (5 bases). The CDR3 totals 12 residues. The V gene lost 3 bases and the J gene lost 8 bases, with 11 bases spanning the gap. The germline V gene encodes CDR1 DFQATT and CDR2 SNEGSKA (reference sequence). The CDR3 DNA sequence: TGCAGTGCTAGTAGCTCGGGGTATGAGCAGTTCTTC. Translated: CSASSSGYEQFF.

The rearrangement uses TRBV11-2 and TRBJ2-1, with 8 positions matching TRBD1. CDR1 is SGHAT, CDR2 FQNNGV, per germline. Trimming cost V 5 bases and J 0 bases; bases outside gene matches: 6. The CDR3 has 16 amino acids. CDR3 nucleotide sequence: TGTGCCAGCAGCCACAAGGACAGGGTCTCCTACAATGAGCAGTTCTTC. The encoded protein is CASSHKDRVSYNEQFF.

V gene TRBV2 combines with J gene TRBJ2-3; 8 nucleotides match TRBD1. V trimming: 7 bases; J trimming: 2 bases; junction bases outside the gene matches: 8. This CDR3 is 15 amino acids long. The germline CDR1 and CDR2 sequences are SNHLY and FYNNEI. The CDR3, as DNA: TGTGCCAGCACCCGACAGGGGCCAAACACAGATACGCAGTATTTT. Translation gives CASTRQGPNTDTQYF.

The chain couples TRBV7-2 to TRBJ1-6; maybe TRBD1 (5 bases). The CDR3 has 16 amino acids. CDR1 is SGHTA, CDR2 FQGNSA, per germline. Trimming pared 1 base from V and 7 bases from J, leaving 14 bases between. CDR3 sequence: CASSLVGEQQNSPLHF. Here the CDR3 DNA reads TGTGCCAGCAGCTTAGTAGGGGAACAGCAAAATTCACCCCTCCACTTT. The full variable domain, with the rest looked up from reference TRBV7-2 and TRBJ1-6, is GAGVSQSPSNKVTEKGKDVELRCDPISGHTALYWYRQSLGQGLEFLIYFQGNSAPDKSGLPSDRFSAERTGGSVSTLTIQRTQQEDSAVYLCASSLVGEQQNSPLHFGNGTRLTVT.

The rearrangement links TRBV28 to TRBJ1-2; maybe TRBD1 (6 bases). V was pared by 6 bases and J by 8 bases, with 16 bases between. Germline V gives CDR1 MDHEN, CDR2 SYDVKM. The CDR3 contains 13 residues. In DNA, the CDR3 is TGTGCCAGCAGACCCGGGACAAACACAGGCTACACCTTC. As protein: CASRPGTNTGYTF.

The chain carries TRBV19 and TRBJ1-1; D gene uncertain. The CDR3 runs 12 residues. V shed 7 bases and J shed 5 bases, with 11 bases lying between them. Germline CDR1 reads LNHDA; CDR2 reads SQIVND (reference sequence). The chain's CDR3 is CASKGAGTEAFF. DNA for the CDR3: TGTGCCAGTAAGGGCGCGGGGACTGAAGCTTTCTTT. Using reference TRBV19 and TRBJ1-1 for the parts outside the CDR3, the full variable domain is DGGITQSPKYLFRKEGQNVTLSCEQNLNHDAMYWYRQDPGQGLRLIYYSQIVNDFQKGDIAEGYSVSREKKESFPLTVTSAQKNPTAFYLCASKGAGTEAFFGQGTRLTVV.

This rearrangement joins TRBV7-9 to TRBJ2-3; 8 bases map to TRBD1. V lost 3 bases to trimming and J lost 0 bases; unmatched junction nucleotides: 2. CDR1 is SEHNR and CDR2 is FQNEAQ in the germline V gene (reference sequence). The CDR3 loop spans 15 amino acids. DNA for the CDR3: TGTGCCAGCAGCTTTTGGACAGGGAGCACAGATACGCAGTATTTT. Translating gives CASSFWTGSTDTQYF.

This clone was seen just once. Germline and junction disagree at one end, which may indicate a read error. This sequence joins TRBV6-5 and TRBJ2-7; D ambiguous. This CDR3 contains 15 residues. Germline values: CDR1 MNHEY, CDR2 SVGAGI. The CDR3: CVSSYGQFSSYEQYF. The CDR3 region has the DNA TGTGTCAGCAGTTACGGGCAGTTCAGCTCCTACGAGCAGTACTTC.